The clone carrying this T cell receptor (beta chain) was seen more than once but under ten times. Its antigen is not identified. Use of 60 Vbeta and 13 Jbeta primers characterized the PCR. Clones were read by immunoSEQ multiplex PCR, and TCRdb kept only the in-frame ones, dropping some. The sample has around 110,000 clones, around three quarters seen once; the top ten hold roughly 0.87%. These data come from a study of cytomegalovirus exposure and HLA in healthy donors. Study-wide context: Earlier findings included roughly 120 million unique TCR beta sequences obtained from about 179 million T cells. Among the 398 genotyped donors, over 70% were placed in the Caucasian-associated ancestry cluster.

This CDR3 contains 16 residues. Study-wide findings and caveats: By HLA locus, TCR association rates varied in a later analysis, with DRB1 showing the most and HLA-C the fewest. The availability of immune exposure information extended only to CMV serostatus.

V and J are TRBV7-5 and TRBJ1-1. TRBV7-5 is flagged as a pseudogene. Sequenced sample: PBMCs. This sequence originates from a woman younger than 45 in good health and CMV-seronegative. CDR3 protein: CVRRNPIGSKNTEAFF. The CDR3 DNA reads TGTGTCAGAAGGAATCCTATCGGTTCCAAGAACACTGAAGCTTTCTTT.